The present entry profiles one T cell receptor beta chain with its context. This clonotype has at least ten counts. The antigen this receptor binds is unknown. Qualities for individual bases were not recorded, and no much larger clone is one base off. The CDR3 runs 14 amino acids, cysteine and phenylalanine included. The read is trimmed to its CDR3 DNA, 42 bases read in frame from base 1. The V end gives up 4 bases and the J end 6 bases, leaving 5 bases in the junction not matched to a gene. Per the germline V gene, SGHRS is the CDR1 and YFSETQ is the CDR2. The source of the sample is a study of T-cell reconstitution after alpha-beta-depleted transplantation in children (dated by TCRdb to the mid-2010s). Regarding the research as a whole: Using TCR repertoire profiling, the study followed T-cell immune reconstitution in a quantitative way in children after TCRalphabeta/CD19-depleted allogeneic hematopoietic cell transplantation.

Libraries came from PCR. The sequencing machine was an Illumina HiSeq 2500. To normalize quantification of the TCRbeta repertoire, the TCR libraries were built with molecular barcoding that relied on unique molecular identifiers. TCRdb reran the public reads through fastp at Q25 and MiXCR, keeping productive beta chains. Here each entry gathers all rows of one CDR3 protein and keeps the most common genes and DNA. Across this sample there are some 220,000 distinct CDR3 sequences, with 8% to 9.5% seen only once. The ten top clones hold 5.5% to 8% of the sample. This receptor was identified in a human donor who donated a stem cell graft to a child with acute lymphoblastic leukemia. The sequenced sample was PBMCs from the stem cell graft donor, obtained from the stem cell graft. Recombination connected TRBV5-1 to TRBJ1-3, and 9 junctional nucleotides match TRBD1. The CDR3 amino acid sequence is: CASSGGTGTNTIYF. The bases read TGCGCCAGCAGCGGCGGGACAGGGACAAACACCATATATTTT.